A single sample is the source of the 24 T cell receptor beta chains below, sequenced in a study of CD8 T cells in ankylosing spondylitis. Findings and caveats of the study: The study identified a TCR beta motif of roughly eight highly homologous variants that appeared characteristic of ankylosing spondylitis blood.

TCRdb itself ran the 5' RACE reads through MiXCR, one entry per CDR3 protein. The top ten hold roughly a fifth of the sample, which has under 850,000 distinct CDR3 sequences, 15% to 20% seen once. For these TCRs, the target antigens are not known. The sample consisted of blood, either unsorted or a sorted T cell fraction (not recorded which). The receptor set was obtained from a male donor with ankylosing spondylitis.

This clonotype occurred many times. This rearrangement joins TRBV20-1 to TRBJ2-3; 10 nucleotides line up with TRBD2. The length of the CDR3 is 11 residues. CDR1 and CDR2 (germline): DFQATT, SNEGSKA (reference sequence). Here the CDR3 reads CRLAGEDTQYF. CDR3 coding DNA: TGCAGGCTAGCGGGAGAGGATACGCAGTATTTT.

This chain links TRBV7-2 with TRBJ2-7; 8 nucleotides align to TRBD2. With 5 bases clipped from V and 6 bases from J, the junction kept 12 bases outside the gene matches. This CDR3 has 15 amino acids. Germline loops: CDR1 SGHTA, CDR2 FQGNSA. The CDR3, as DNA: TGTGCCAGCAGCCCCTATGCCGGGACTAGTGGCGAGCAGTACTTC. Amino acids: CASSPYAGTSGEQYF.

The rearrangement uses TRBV7-9 and TRBJ2-1, with D uncertain. Germline loops: CDR1 SEHNR, CDR2 FQNEAQ (reference sequence). This CDR3 comprises 13 residues. V dropped 1 base and J dropped 8 bases, with 9 bases sitting between them. CDR3 sequence reads: CASSLGVSDEQFF. CDR3 DNA sequence: TGTGCCAGCAGCTTAGGCGTGAGCGATGAGCAGTTCTTC.

This clonotype was counted a few times. The rearrangement joins TRBV7-2 to TRBJ2-2; 7 nucleotides align to TRBD2. Germline V gene sequence: CDR1 SGHTA, CDR2 FQGNSA. This CDR3 has 15 amino acids. V was clipped by 3 bases and J by 5 bases; unmatched bases: 6. In DNA form, the CDR3 reads TGTGCCAGCAGCTTTGTCGGACTAGGGACCGGGGAGCTGTTTTTT. Translation: CASSFVGLGTGELFF.

This clonotype came up a few times. J is TRBJ1-1 and V is TRBV20-1; TRBD1 aligns across 10 bases. This CDR3 is built from 13 residues. The germline V gene has CDR1 DFQATT and CDR2 SNEGSKA (reference sequence). Losses at the gene ends were 6 bases for V and 5 bases for J; bases not matched to a gene: 6. The CDR3 bases are TGCAGTGCCGGAGGACAGGGGGGTACTGAAGCTTTCTTT. Its protein product is CSAGGQGGTEAFF.

This chain links TRBV5-1 with TRBJ2-3; 7 nucleotides agree with TRBD2. This CDR3 comprises 15 residues. Losses at the gene ends were 0 bases for V and 2 bases for J; bases not matched to a gene: 3. Per germline, CDR1 SGHRS and CDR2 YFSETQ. The CDR3 region is CASSLASGYTDTQYF. CDR3 bases: TGCGCCAGCAGCTTGGCTAGCGGTTACACAGATACGCAGTATTTT.

This clonotype was counted only a few times. The chain employs TRBV29-1 and TRBJ1-1; TRBD1 matches 7 bases. CDR1 and CDR2 from the germline V gene are SQVTM and ANQGSEA. The CDR3 length is 12 residues. V gave up 6 bases and J gave up 4 bases; unmatched junction bases: 5. Written as DNA, the CDR3 is TGCAGCGTCTGGACAGGAACCACTGAAGCTTTCTTT. It yields the protein CSVWTGTTEAFF.

This clonotype occurred a few times. This chain connects TRBV7-7 to TRBJ2-3; D gene ambiguous. Germline loops: CDR1 SSHAT, CDR2 FNYEAQ (reference sequence). This CDR3 spans 13 amino acids. Written as DNA, the CDR3 is TGTGCTAGCTCGAAGGGATACACAGATACGCAGTATTTT. Translation: CASSKGYTDTQYF. Supplemented by reference TRBV7-7 and TRBJ2-3, the full variable domain reads GAGVSQSPRYKVTKRGQDVTLRCDPISSHATLYWYQQALGQGPEFLTYFNYEAQPDKSGLPSDRFSAERPEGSISTLTIQRTEQRDSAMYRCASSKGYTDTQYFGPGTRLTVL.

There are a few counts of this clonotype. The J gene is TRBJ2-1, the V gene TRBV6-2 or TRBV6-3, with D uncertain. Germline loops: CDR1 MNHEY, CDR2 SVGEGT. The CDR3 loop spans 16 amino acids. The V gene lost 5 bases and the J gene lost 0 bases, with 14 bases spanning the gap. Here the CDR3 reads CASSAGPRSSYNEQFF. CDR3 DNA sequence: TGTGCCAGCAGTGCCGGGCCTCGAAGCTCCTACAATGAGCAGTTCTTC.

The V call is TRBV5-6, the J call TRBJ1-4; possibly TRBD1 for D (5 bases). Trimming stripped 4 bases from V and 0 bases from J, with 10 bases between. Germline loops: CDR1 SGHDT, CDR2 YYEEEE. This CDR3 spans 15 amino acids. The CDR3 loop is CASSATGATNEKLFF. As DNA, the CDR3 is TGTGCCAGCAGCGCCACGGGGGCAACTAATGAAAAACTGTTTTTT.

The chain recombines TRBV5-1 with TRBJ2-1, with D possibly matching TRBD2 (5 bases). Trimming pared 0 bases from V and 9 bases from J, leaving 13 bases between. The CDR3 extends over 14 amino acids. Germline V gene data show CDR1 as SGHRS and CDR2 as YFSETQ. CDR3 sequence reads: CASSLAPGMGEQFF. CDR3 coding DNA: TGCGCCAGCAGCTTGGCTCCGGGGATGGGTGAGCAGTTCTTC.

The rearrangement links TRBV3-1 to TRBJ1-1; D may be TRBD1 (5 bases). The CDR3 is 12 amino acids. The V gene lost 4 bases and the J gene lost 5 bases, with 8 bases spanning the gap. Germline-derived CDR1 and CDR2 are LGHDT and YNNKEL (reference sequence). This CDR3 is CASSRDGTEAFF. CDR3 nucleotide sequence: TGTGCCAGCAGCCGGGACGGGACTGAAGCTTTCTTT.

This clonotype was seen more than once but under ten times. This rearrangement joins TRBV27 to TRBJ2-2, with 8 nucleotides matching TRBD1. The V gene's germline CDR1 is MNHEY and CDR2 SMNVEV (reference sequence). Trimming took 2 bases from V and 0 from J; bases not matched to a gene: 5. The CDR3 is 17 residues long. This CDR3 is CASSLEAGGANTGELFF. The CDR3 DNA is TGTGCCAGCAGTTTAGAGGCAGGGGGCGCGAACACCGGGGAGCTGTTTTTT.

V and J are TRBV20-1 and TRBJ1-1; D gene ambiguous. V was shortened by 1 base and J by 6 bases, with 15 bases between the two germline ends. Germline CDR1 and CDR2: DFQATT and SNEGSKA (reference sequence). The CDR3 contains 14 residues. CDR3 sequence reads: CSARAPDPLPEAFF. The CDR3 nucleotides are TGCAGTGCTAGAGCTCCGGACCCCCTACCTGAAGCTTTCTTT.

This clonotype has a handful of counts. CDR3 protein: CASSQEPTGTGVMTGELFF. The CDR3 DNA reads TGTGCCAGCAGCCAAGAACCGACGGGGACAGGGGTTATGACCGGGGAGCTGTTTTTT. The chain combines TRBV4-2 with TRBJ2-2, with 10 bases identical to TRBD1. Germline CDR1 LGHNA, CDR2 YNFKEQ. J was trimmed by 5 bases and V by 0 bases; bases with no gene match: 12. The CDR3 extends over 19 amino acids.

This clonotype was picked up many times. V is TRBV5-8 and J is TRBJ2-5; tentative D call: TRBD2 (6 bases). The CDR3 extends over 11 amino acids. Looked up from germline, CDR1 is SGHTS and CDR2 is YDEGEE. V dropped 4 bases and J dropped 7 bases, with 8 bases sitting between them. The CDR3, as DNA: TGTGCCAGCAGCCCCGGGGGGACCCAGTACTTC. Translated, it gives CASSPGGTQYF.

The chain carries TRBV12-3 or TRBV12-4 and TRBJ2-3; no reliable D call. V was clipped by 3 bases and J by 0 bases, with 10 bases between them. This CDR3 contains 15 residues. CDR3 bases: TGTGCCAGCAGTTTGGGGTCCCCTAGCACAGATACGCAGTATTTT. It encodes CASSLGSPSTDTQYF.

This clonotype was observed a handful of times. The genes are TRBV29-1 and TRBJ1-3; D uncertain. This CDR3 contains 11 residues. V was pared by 7 bases and J by 4 bases, with 8 bases between. Germline V gene lookup returns CDR1 SQVTM and CDR2 ANQGSEA. The CDR3 spells CSAWEGNTIYF. CDR3 nucleotide sequence: TGCAGCGCCTGGGAAGGAAACACCATATATTTT.

This clonotype showed up just a few times. The chain joins TRBV3-1 to TRBJ2-6, with 8 positions matching TRBD2. The CDR3 has 18 amino acids. Trimming at V came to 4 bases and at J to 3 bases, leaving 11 bases not matched to a gene. Per the germline V gene, CDR1 is LGHDT and CDR2 is YNNKEL (reference sequence). CDR3 region: CASSLRTAGVGGANVLTF. DNA for the CDR3: TGTGCCAGCAGCCTAAGGACAGCGGGAGTAGGTGGGGCCAACGTCCTGACTTTC.

The J gene is TRBJ1-1, the V gene TRBV4-1; D not certain. Per the germline V gene, CDR1 is MGHRA and CDR2 is YSYEKL. The V end lost 0 bases, the J end lost 7 bases, and 12 bases lay between the germline ends. The CDR3 contains 14 residues. CDR3 bases: TGCGCCAGCAGCCAAGATATTTCCGGGCTTGAAGCTTTCTTT. Its protein is CASSQDISGLEAFF.

V usage is TRBV3-1 and J usage is TRBJ1-1; TRBD1 might be the D (5 bases). The CDR3 consists of 15 residues. V lost 1 base to trimming and J lost 4 bases, with 13 bases between them. The germline CDR1 and CDR2 sequences are LGHDT and YNNKEL (reference sequence). CDR3 sequence: CASSQAVVGVTEAFF. CDR3 coding DNA: TGTGCCAGCAGCCAAGCCGTTGTAGGGGTCACTGAAGCTTTCTTT.

The J gene is TRBJ2-7, the V gene TRBV2; TRBD1 matches at 10 bases. CDR3 size: 15 residues. After removal of 3 bases from V and 3 bases from J, the junction contained 5 bases not matched to a gene. Germline-derived CDR1 and CDR2 are SNHLY and FYNNEI. CDR3 in amino acids: CASSDFGTGVYEQYF. In DNA, the CDR3 is TGTGCCAGCAGTGATTTCGGGACAGGGGTCTACGAGCAGTACTTC.

This clonotype was seen only a few times. This sequence joins TRBV12-3 or TRBV12-4 and TRBJ1-1; TRBD1 might be the D (6 bases). V was cut by 6 bases and J by 8 bases, with 19 bases left in between. The CDR3 runs to 14 residues. The CDR3 reads CASRRALGQTEAFF. For the CDR3, the DNA is TGTGCCAGCAGGCGGGCCCTAGGACAGACAGAAGCTTTCTTT.

Only a few counts were recorded for this clonotype. CDR3: CASKEGRKYQPQHF. The CDR3 DNA sequence: TGTGCCAGCAAGGAGGGCCGTAAATATCAGCCCCAGCATTTT. The chain is built from TRBV12-3 or TRBV12-4 and TRBJ1-5; D is ambiguous. CDR3 size: 14 residues. V was pared by 7 bases and J by 5 bases, with 15 bases between.